Following are 14 T cell receptor beta chains from one sample sequenced in a study of blood T cell repertoires in COVID-19. Assay: immunoSEQ multiplex PCR; the TCRdb copy retains only in-frame clones and omits some. Here the sample spans some 370,000 clones, more than 70% being singletons. The sequencing sample was made of peripheral blood. The receptors come from a woman aged 25-40 years with COVID-19, enrolled during active disease.

V and J are TRBV11-2 and TRBJ1-1, with TRBD1 as a possible D gene (5 bases). Germline V gene data show CDR1 as SGHAT and CDR2 as FQNNGV. The CDR3 is 15 amino acids. Trimming removed 5 bases at V and 3 bases at J, with 16 bases between. The chain's CDR3 is CASSPMSGGDTEAFF. CDR3 nucleotide sequence: TGTGCCAGCAGCCCAATGTCGGGAGGGGACACTGAAGCTTTCTTT.

This clone was seen only a few times. The V and J genes are TRBV28 and TRBJ1-1; D unclear. The CDR3 length is 11 residues. V was cut by 8 bases and J by 3 bases, with 7 bases left in between. Germline values: CDR1 MDHEN, CDR2 SYDVKM. The CDR3 DNA sequence: TGTGCCAGCTTCGGGGACACTGAAGCTTTCTTT. It is translated as CASFGDTEAFF. Full variable domain (remainder filled in from reference TRBV28 and TRBJ1-1): DVKVTQSSRYLVKRTGEKVFLECVQDMDHENMFWYRQDPGLGLRLIYFSYDVKMKEKGDIPEGYSVSREKKERFSLILESASTNQTSMYLCASFGDTEAFFGQGTRLTVV.

The genes are TRBV11-2 and TRBJ2-7, with 7 bases matching TRBD2. J lost 2 bases, V lost 1 base, and 5 bases had no gene match. Germline values: CDR1 SGHAT, CDR2 FQNNGV. The CDR3 is made up of 15 amino acids. CDR3 in DNA: TGTGCCAGCAGCTTAGGCGGGAGTACGCCCTACGAGCAGTACTTC. Protein: CASSLGGSTPYEQYF.

The table lists this clone with a few counts. The chain has TRBV20-1 and TRBJ2-3, with 8 bases fitting TRBD2. Germline CDR1 is DFQATT and CDR2 is SNEGSKA (reference sequence). V shed 3 bases, J shed 1 base, and the junction held 3 bases outside the gene matches. This CDR3 has 14 amino acids. The CDR3 is CSASLREGTDTQYF. The CDR3 bases are TGCAGTGCTAGTCTGCGGGAGGGCACAGATACGCAGTATTTT.

The V call is TRBV5-1, the J call TRBJ2-1; 12 bases are a match to TRBD1. J lost 1 base, V lost 4 bases, and 6 bases had no gene match. The CDR3 covers 17 residues. Germline loops: CDR1 SGHRS, CDR2 YFSETQ. CDR3 DNA sequence: TGCGCCAGCAGCAGCCGGGACAGGGGGCCATCCTACAATGAGCAGTTCTTC. Its protein product is CASSSRDRGPSYNEQFF.

The table lists this clone with a count of one. The chain carries TRBV19 and TRBJ1-5; D is possibly TRBD1 (6 bases). Germline V gene data show CDR1 as LNHDA and CDR2 as SQIVND (reference sequence). Trimming cost V 5 bases and J 0 bases, with 17 bases left between them. The CDR3 has 17 amino acids. In DNA form, the CDR3 reads TGTGCCAGTAGTCTACAGGGATCCTATTATAGCAATCAGCCCCAGCATTTT. Encoded protein: CASSLQGSYYSNQPQHF.

The chain is built from TRBV10-1 and TRBJ1-5, with D perhaps matching TRBD1 (6 bases). The CDR3 is 18 amino acids. The germline gives CDR1 WNHNN, CDR2 SYGVQD (reference sequence). Trimming stripped 6 bases from V and 0 bases from J, with 21 bases between. CDR3 DNA sequence: TGCGCCAGCAGCGCTTACGACAGGACAATCTATAGCAATCAGCCCCAGCATTTT. Its translation: CASSAYDRTIYSNQPQHF.

This clone was recorded many times. This chain connects TRBV19 to TRBJ2-7; 8 bases fit TRBD1. V trimming: 3 bases; J trimming: 0 bases; junction bases outside the gene matches: 7. This CDR3 is built from 16 residues. Germline CDR1 LNHDA, CDR2 SQIVND (reference sequence). In DNA, the CDR3 is TGTGCCAGTAGTATCTTTTTCGGACAGGGCTCCTACGAGCAGTACTTC. It encodes CASSIFFGQGSYEQYF.

The rearrangement uses TRBV24-1 and TRBJ2-1, with D possibly being TRBD2 (6 bases). There are 15 residues in the CDR3. Trimming stripped 1 base from V and 5 bases from J, with 11 bases between. Germline V CDR1 and CDR2: KGHDR, SFDVKD. The CDR3, as DNA: TGTGCCACCAGTGATTTAGGGGACTCTAACAATGAGCAGTTCTTC. It is translated as CATSDLGDSNNEQFF.

A single count supports this clone. This sequence joins TRBV19 and TRBJ2-3; TRBD2 is a possible D gene (6 bases). Trimming took 7 bases from V and 2 from J, leaving 13 bases between them. The CDR3 is made up of 14 amino acids. CDR1 and CDR2 (germline): LNHDA, SQIVND (reference sequence). The CDR3 is CASKEGFPTDTQYF. CDR3 in DNA: TGTGCCAGTAAGGAGGGGTTCCCCACAGATACGCAGTATTTT.

This clone was recorded only once. The chain recombines TRBV9 with TRBJ2-3; weak D call: TRBD1 (6 bases). Germline V gives CDR1 SGDLS, CDR2 YYNGEE. V was cut by 0 bases and J by 0 bases, with 8 bases left in between. The CDR3 runs to 15 residues. As DNA, the CDR3 is TGTGCCAGCAGCGTAGGGACAGCTAGCACAGATACGCAGTATTTT. It codes for CASSVGTASTDTQYF.

J is TRBJ1-3 and V is TRBV10-3; no clear D. This CDR3 contains 13 residues. The V end was cut by 3 bases, the J end by 4 bases, with 7 bases between. Germline V CDR1 and CDR2: ENHRY, SYGVKD. CDR3: CAISEGRGNTIYF. DNA for the CDR3: TGTGCCATCAGTGAAGGCAGGGGAAACACCATATATTTT.

The genes are TRBV10-3 and TRBJ2-1; 7 bases match TRBD2. Germline CDR1 and CDR2: ENHRY and SYGVKD. The length of the CDR3 is 14 residues. V lost 4 bases, J lost 10 bases, and 10 bases stayed unmatched. CDR3 nucleotide sequence: TGTGCCATCAGTGGCCCGGGACTACAAGGAGAGCAGTTCTTC. Its translation is CAISGPGLQGEQFF.

This clone came up once. Other DNA sequences in this specimen translate into the identical CDR3. V is TRBV19 and J is TRBJ2-5; TRBD2 agrees at 7 bases. J was trimmed by 5 bases and V by 9 bases; bases with no gene match: 15. This CDR3 has 15 amino acids. The germline V gene has CDR1 LNHDA and CDR2 SQIVND (reference sequence). CDR3 loop: CARGWGGEGQETQYF. The CDR3 DNA follows: TGTGCCAGGGGGTGGGGCGGGGAGGGTCAGGAGACCCAGTACTTC. Based on the CDR3 plus reference TRBV19 and TRBJ2-5, the full variable domain is DGGITQSPKYLFRKEGQNVTLSCEQNLNHDAMYWYRQDPGQGLRLIYYSQIVNDFQKGDIAEGYSVSREKKESFPLTVTSAQKNPTAFYLCARGWGGEGQETQYFGPGTRLLVL.